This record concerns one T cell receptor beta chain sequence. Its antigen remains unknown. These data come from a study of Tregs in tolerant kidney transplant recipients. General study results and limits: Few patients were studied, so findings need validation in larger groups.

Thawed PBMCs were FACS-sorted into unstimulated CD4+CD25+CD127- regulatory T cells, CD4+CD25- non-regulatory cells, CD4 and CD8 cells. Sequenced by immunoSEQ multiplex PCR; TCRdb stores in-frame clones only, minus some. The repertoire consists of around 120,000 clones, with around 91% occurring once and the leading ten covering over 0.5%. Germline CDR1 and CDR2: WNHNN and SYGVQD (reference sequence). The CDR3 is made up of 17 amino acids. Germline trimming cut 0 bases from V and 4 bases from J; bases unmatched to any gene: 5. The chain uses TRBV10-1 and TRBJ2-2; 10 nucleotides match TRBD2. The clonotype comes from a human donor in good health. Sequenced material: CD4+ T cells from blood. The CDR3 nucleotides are TGCGCCAGCAGTGAGTCGGCTAGCGGGAGTTTCACCGGGGAGCTGTTTTTT. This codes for CASSESASGSFTGELFF.